The 18 T cell receptor beta chains listed next were all sequenced from one sample in a study of T-cell reconstitution after alpha-beta-depleted transplantation in children. Researchers prepared the TCRbeta library using unique molecular identifiers, the study reports. TCRdb called the PCR reads again in MiXCR, with one record for every CDR3 protein. The table includes 250,000 to 350,000 distinct CDR3 sequences, over 8% detected once. Sequenced here: PBMCs from the stem cell graft donor, sampled from the stem cell graft. The receptors derive from a human donor who donated a stem cell graft to a child with SCID.

The sample holds a few counts of this clonotype. The chain joins TRBV3-1 to TRBJ1-2; no clear D. The CDR3 length is 15 residues. Germline V gene lookup returns CDR1 LGHDT and CDR2 YNNKEL (reference sequence). The ends were cut back, 0 bases at V and 3 bases at J, with 11 bases in the middle. The CDR3 nucleotides are TGTGCCAGCAGCCAAGACACCCGGGTCGACTATGGCTACACCTTC. Its protein is CASSQDTRVDYGYTF.

This clonotype was seen a handful of times. This sequence joins TRBV5-1 and TRBJ2-7; no clear D. Germline lookup yields CDR1 SGHRS and CDR2 YFSETQ. Trimming took off 0 bases at V and 0 bases at J, with 10 bases between the two ends. The CDR3 consists of 15 residues. CDR3 protein: CASSLETFSSYEQYF. CDR3 nucleotide sequence: TGCGCCAGCAGCTTGGAGACATTTAGCTCCTACGAGCAGTACTTC.

V usage is TRBV7-3 and J usage is TRBJ2-2; D possibly matches TRBD1 or TRBD2 (6 bases each). CDR3 length equals 14 residues. Trimming removed 5 bases from V and 4 bases from J, with 11 bases in between. Germline V gives CDR1 SGHTA, CDR2 FQGTGA. This CDR3 is CASSKGGGTGELFF. DNA of the CDR3: TGTGCCAGCAGCAAGGGGGGAGGCACCGGGGAGCTGTTTTTT.

The V gene is TRBV5-1, the J gene TRBJ1-4, with TRBD1 matching 7 bases. This CDR3 comprises 17 residues. Germline V gene lookup returns CDR1 SGHRS and CDR2 YFSETQ. Trimming took 2 bases from V and 1 from J; bases not matched to a gene: 8. In nucleotides, the CDR3 is TGCGCCAGCAGCTTTACAGGGGCGTCGGGAACTAATGAAAAACTGTTTTTT. It encodes CASSFTGASGTNEKLFF.

The rearrangement uses TRBV5-1 and TRBJ2-5; 12 nucleotides line up with TRBD1. Per germline, CDR1 SGHRS and CDR2 YFSETQ. CDR3 length equals 16 residues. The V gene end was trimmed by 1 base and the J gene end by 4 bases; junction bases not matched to a gene: 5. The CDR3 DNA reads as TGCGCCAGCAGCTTGTCCGGGACAGGGGGCTTAGAGACCCAGTACTTC. It translates to CASSLSGTGGLETQYF.

Only a few counts were recorded for this clonotype. The V gene is TRBV5-1, the J gene TRBJ2-5, with TRBD2 as a possible D gene (5 bases). The CDR3 has 15 amino acids. V lost 3 bases, J lost 1 base, and 13 bases lay in between. Per germline, CDR1 SGHRS and CDR2 YFSETQ. CDR3 bases: TGCGCCAGCAGCTCTCTCGGCGGGTTCCAAGAGACCCAGTACTTC. Amino acid sequence: CASSSLGGFQETQYF.

This clonotype was counted a few times. CDR3 nucleotides: TGTGCCAGCTTGGATAGCGGGACCTCCTCCTACGAGCAGTACTTC. This codes for CASLDSGTSSYEQYF. The chain combines TRBV6-1 with TRBJ2-7, with 8 positions matching TRBD2. The CDR3 sequence is 15 residues long. Germline CDR1 reads MNHNS; CDR2 reads SASEGT. V shed 8 bases and J 0 bases; nucleotides not matched to a gene: 9.

This clonotype was seen only a few times. The chain joins TRBV7-9 to TRBJ2-1; D unclear. Germline assignment: CDR1 SEHNR and CDR2 FQNEAQ (reference sequence). This CDR3 spans 12 amino acids. Trimming took off 3 bases at V and 15 bases at J, with 15 bases between the two ends. The CDR3 region is CASSFGDSGLFF. CDR3 sequence (DNA): TGTGCCAGCAGCTTTGGGGATAGTGGGCTGTTCTTC.

V and J are TRBV19 and TRBJ1-2; weak D call: TRBD1 (6 bases). This CDR3 spans 15 amino acids. Germline CDR1 LNHDA, CDR2 SQIVND (reference sequence). V lost 1 base and J 0 bases, leaving 9 bases between the germline ends. CDR3 bases: TGTGCCAGTAGTATAGGGACAGAGACTAACTATGGCTACACCTTC. Amino acid sequence: CASSIGTETNYGYTF. Together with reference TRBV19 and TRBJ1-2, the CDR3 gives the full variable domain: DGGITQSPKYLFRKEGQNVTLSCEQNLNHDAMYWYRQDPGQGLRLIYYSQIVNDFQKGDIAEGYSVSREKKESFPLTVTSAQKNPTAFYLCASSIGTETNYGYTFGSGTRLTVV.

This clonotype was seen a handful of times. The chain combines TRBV4-2 with TRBJ2-3, with D hard to call. Germline CDR1 reads LGHNA; CDR2 reads YNFKEQ. This CDR3 comprises 15 residues. Trimming stripped 0 bases from V and 0 bases from J, with 7 bases between. CDR3 nucleotide sequence: TGTGCCAGCAGCCAAGATCTGACTAGCACAGATACGCAGTATTTT. Residues: CASSQDLTSTDTQYF.

The J gene is TRBJ1-5, the V gene TRBV15; 7 bases match TRBD1. CDR3 length: 15 amino acids. J lost 7 bases, V lost 1 base, and 7 bases had no gene match. Per germline, CDR1 LNHNV and CDR2 YYDKDF (reference sequence). The CDR3 bases are TGTGCCACCAGCAGAGCCAAGACAGGGTCCCAGCCCCAGCATTTT. Its protein product is CATSRAKTGSQPQHF.

This clonotype was picked up a small number of times. The chain uses TRBV20-1 and TRBJ2-7, with D possibly being TRBD2 (6 bases). Germline V gene data show CDR1 as DFQATT and CDR2 as SNEGSKA (reference sequence). The CDR3 is 12 residues long. V was pared by 6 bases and J by 7 bases, with 16 bases between. CDR3 DNA: TGCAGTGCAAATCTAGCGACGGGGGAGCAGTACTTC. Translated, it gives CSANLATGEQYF.

Only a few counts were recorded for this clonotype. V is TRBV18 and J is TRBJ2-1; D gene uncertain. This CDR3 spans 13 amino acids. V was clipped by 0 bases and J by 7 bases, with 7 bases between them. CDR1 KGHSH and CDR2 LQKENI come from the germline V gene. The CDR3 sequence is CASSPPGGNEQFF. The CDR3 coding sequence is TGTGCCAGCTCACCACCGGGCGGAAATGAGCAGTTCTTC.

The chain combines TRBV27 with TRBJ1-6; 9 positions agree with TRBD1. The V gene end was trimmed by 7 bases and the J gene end by 4 bases; junction bases not matched to a gene: 11. Germline V gene lookup returns CDR1 MNHEY and CDR2 SMNVEV (reference sequence). The CDR3 has 17 residues. CDR3 loop: CASMGQGRAGYNSPLHF. In nucleotides, the CDR3 is TGTGCCAGCATGGGACAGGGAAGAGCAGGATATAATTCACCCCTCCACTTT.

This chain links TRBV12-3 or TRBV12-4 with TRBJ1-5, with a possible D match to TRBD1 (6 bases). There are 15 residues in the CDR3. Trimming shortened V by 7 bases and J by 3 bases, and 16 bases separated the two germline ends. The CDR3 nucleotides are TGTGCCAGCACCCTCTCGTGGGACACCAATCAGCCCCAGCATTTT. Protein: CASTLSWDTNQPQHF.

The J gene is TRBJ2-3, the V gene TRBV5-6, with 11 bases fitting TRBD2. The ends lost 1 base at V and 3 bases at J; junction bases unmatched: 16. CDR1 is SGHDT and CDR2 is YYEEEE in the germline V gene. There are 20 residues in the CDR3. The CDR3 sequence is CASSLFGLAGPPLVTDTQYF. The CDR3 coding sequence is TGTGCCAGCAGCTTGTTCGGACTAGCGGGTCCCCCTCTGGTAACAGATACGCAGTATTTT.

This clonotype was detected only a few times. The V and J genes are TRBV6-5 and TRBJ2-2, with 8 bases fitting TRBD1. This CDR3 contains 16 residues. Looked up from germline, CDR1 is MNHEY and CDR2 is SVGAGI. V lost 2 bases, J lost 6 bases, and 8 bases stayed unmatched. The CDR3 DNA sequence: TGTGCCAGCAGTTACACCGACAGGGGTCGGGCCGGGGAGCTGTTTTTT. It translates to CASSYTDRGRAGELFF.

This chain uses TRBV20-1 with TRBJ1-2, with D tentatively TRBD1 (5 bases). The CDR3 extends over 16 amino acids. CDR1 DFQATT and CDR2 SNEGSKA come from the germline V gene (reference sequence). V dropped 3 bases and J dropped 0 bases, with 17 bases sitting between them. The CDR3 coding sequence is TGCAGTGCTAGCTATCCAGGGTCTGGAGCTAACTATGGCTACACCTTC. This translates into CSASYPGSGANYGYTF.